The rows below give T cell receptor beta chains drawn from one sample of a study of tumor-infiltrating lymphocytes in localized non-small cell lung cancer. Assay: immunoSEQ multiplex PCR; the TCRdb copy retains only in-frame clones and omits some. The data show some 17,000 clones, 80% seen once. Sequenced input: uninvolved lung tissue not adjacent to the tumor. Every receptor here comes from a human donor with non-small cell lung cancer. CDR3s leave out the opening cysteine and the closing phenylalanine or tryptophan.

v_call	j_call	cdr3_aa
TRBV5-4	TRBJ2-3	ASSLAGGTDTQY
TRBV27	TRBJ1-5	ASSLLGLTAQPQH
TRBV5-1	TRBJ1-1	ASSSRDSSGGAF
TRBV9	TRBJ2-1	ASSALGAWNEQF
TRBV5-6	TRBJ2-3	ASSASGRTSTDTQY
TRBV30	TRBJ1-2	AWTPKGGSDGYT
TRBV10-3	TRBJ1-2	AITRGEQGEYGYT
TRBV28	TRBJ1-1	ASSPGGSPQAF
TRBV6-5	TRBJ1-1	ASSLRRNTEAF
TRBV7-6	TRBJ1-4	ASSLEANEKLF
TRBV7-9	TRBJ1-2	ASSFSRRAIYGYT
TRBV5-1	TRBJ2-7	ASSLEGTGLSYEQY
TRBV5-1	TRBJ2-5	ASSLAVDPGETQY
TRBV27	TRBJ2-1	ASSLWTGLNEQF
TRBV10-2	TRBJ2-5	ASSEGQVQETQY
TRBV7-9	TRBJ2-1	ASEGPNNEQF
TRBV9	TRBJ2-7	ASSAHYGEQY
TRBV11-2	TRBJ2-2	ASPRQPSGATGELF
TRBV9	TRBJ2-7	ASSRTSGGLEQY
TRBV25-1	TRBJ2-1	ASSEVRGGRQF
TRBV6-5	TRBJ1-2	ASRFRDNYGYT
TRBV7-3	TRBJ1-1	ASSLNRGEAF
TRBV21-1	TRBJ2-2	ASSMLDGELF
TRBV7-3	TRBJ1-1	ASSLGPQPNTEAF
TRBV29-1	TRBJ1-1	SVRRAGTEAF
TRBV6-5	TRBJ1-2	ASSRDRGCGYT
TRBV5-1	TRBJ1-1	ASSLLQGNTEAF
TRBV2	TRBJ1-1	ASMLSRPPTEAF
TRBV6-4	TRBJ2-3	ASSETGGTDTQY
TRBV28	TRBJ2-1	ASGSTSGVYGEQF
TRBV5-4	TRBJ2-1	ASSLPAGDNEQF
TRBV25-1	TRBJ2-7	ASSERSYEQY
TRBV11-3	TRBJ2-5	ASSLEVGRGAQY
TRBV10-3	TRBJ2-3	AVSSFQSSTDTQY
TRBV5-1	TRBJ2-5	ASSSTGRGETQY
TRBV5-6	TRBJ2-4	ASSLGGIGAKNIQY
TRBV18	TRBJ2-5	ASSPGGIGQETQY
TRBV6-6	TRBJ2-2	ASSYPSELNTGELF
TRBV4-1	TRBJ2-2	ASSQDVLNTGELF
TRBV5-6	TRBJ1-3	ASSFRGSLSGNTIY
TRBV19	TRBJ1-5	ASSNIDQPQH
TRBV11-2	TRBJ2-7	ASSQTGTAYEQY
TRBV4-2	TRBJ1-1	ASSQVGTKNTEAF
TRBV6-6	TRBJ2-2	ASSYPYTGELF
TRBV5-1	TRBJ2-3	ASSLSLPDTQY
TRBV12-5	TRBJ2-5	ASGPSTGAQETQY
TRBV7-9	TRBJ2-7	ASSLTSGDLRKQY
TRBV9	TRBJ2-7	ASSVEAGGTYEQY
TRBV5-6	TRBJ2-3	ASSLQGSLPPY
TRBV5-6	TRBJ2-5	ASSLVGRGGVETQY
TRBV5-1	TRBJ1-1	ASLGQGGTEAF
TRBV11-2	TRBJ1-4	ASSQNRGLREKLF
TRBV5-4	TRBJ2-7	ASSPRAGGPDEQY
TRBV14	TRBJ1-1	ASSQDLASTEAF